This entry lists 29 T cell receptor beta chains sequenced from one sample in a study of OX40 agonist ivuxolimab in advanced cancers. This table comes from immunoSEQ multiplex PCR, and its TCRdb copy is limited to in-frame clones, with some not included. Among 45,000 to 50,000 clones, 85% to 90% were seen once, and the ten largest hold 25% to 40%. The sequencing used CD4+ or CD8+ T cells sorted from blood, collected in a trial of the OX40 agonist ivuxolimab. These receptors originate from an adult with an advanced solid tumor such as melanoma, head and neck, liver or kidney cancer.

There are a few counts of this clone. V and J are TRBV7-8 and TRBJ2-5; D uncertain. Germline lookup yields CDR1 SGHVS and CDR2 FQNEAQ. This CDR3 region has 17 residues. Between the trimmed V and J ends, which lost 7 bases and 1 base, there was a span of 22 bases. Here the CDR3 reads CASTTPASGSSQETQYF. CDR3 nucleotides: TGTGCCAGCACCACGCCGGCGTCCGGATCTTCCCAAGAGACCCAGTACTTC.

This clone was seen once. This chain uses TRBV9 with TRBJ1-5; D might be TRBD1 (6 bases). The CDR3 is made up of 14 amino acids. CDR1 and CDR2 (germline): SGDLS, YYNGEE. V was trimmed by 0 bases and J by 7 bases, leaving 11 bases between them. The CDR3 spells CASSVEGGTQPQHF. CDR3 DNA: TGTGCCAGCAGCGTAGAGGGGGGAACGCAGCCCCAGCATTTT.

The chain joins TRBV4-1 to TRBJ1-2; 7 bases map to TRBD1. The CDR3 loop spans 15 amino acids. Germline CDR1 is MGHRA and CDR2 is YSYEKL. Losses at the gene ends were 0 bases for V and 0 bases for J; bases not matched to a gene: 1. The CDR3 loop is CASSQEDRANYGYTF. As DNA, the CDR3 is TGCGCCAGCAGCCAAGAAGACAGGGCTAACTATGGCTACACCTTC.

The gene calls are TRBV10-3 and TRBJ1-1; no reliable D call. CDR3 length equals 16 residues. CDR1 and CDR2 (germline): ENHRY, SYGVKD. Between the trimmed V and J ends, which lost 0 bases and 2 bases, there was a span of 13 bases. This chain's CDR3 is CAISESKLGANTEAFF. The CDR3 nucleotides read TGTGCCATCAGTGAGTCGAAGTTGGGCGCCAACACTGAAGCTTTCTTT.

This chain links TRBV9 with TRBJ2-3, with D hard to call. The CDR3 has 14 residues. The germline V and J ends were trimmed by 4 bases and 2 bases, with 11 bases remaining between them. CDR1 SGDLS and CDR2 YYNGEE come from the germline V gene. The CDR3 DNA follows: TGTGCCAGCAGCACCGAAGACCACACAGATACGCAGTATTTT. Translating gives CASSTEDHTDTQYF.

The chain couples TRBV11-2 to TRBJ1-1, with a tentative D call TRBD1 (6 bases). V lost 5 bases and J lost 0, with 13 bases in between. The CDR3 extends over 15 amino acids. CDR1 and CDR2 from the germline V gene are SGHAT and FQNNGV. The CDR3 protein is CASSPGDNMNTEAFF. The DNA for the CDR3 is TGTGCCAGCAGCCCCGGGGACAACATGAACACTGAAGCTTTCTTT. Based on the CDR3 plus reference TRBV11-2 and TRBJ1-1, the full variable domain is EAGVAQSPRYKIIEKRQSVAFWCNPISGHATLYWYQQILGQGPKLLIQFQNNGVVDDSQLPKDRFSAERLKGVDSTLKIQPAKLEDSAVYLCASSPGDNMNTEAFFGQGTRLTVV.

A single count supports this clone. V is TRBV19 and J is TRBJ2-2; unclear D gene. The CDR3 runs to 16 residues. The V end lost 2 bases, the J end lost 1 base, and 11 bases lay between the germline ends. CDR1 and CDR2 from the germline V gene are LNHDA and SQIVND (reference sequence). For the CDR3, the DNA is TGTGCCAGTAGTATATGGGTGTGGGGGAACACCGGGGAGCTGTTTTTT. Its protein product is CASSIWVWGNTGELFF.

The CDR3 protein is CASSPVLGPILNYGYTF. Written as DNA, the CDR3 is TGTGCCAGCAGTCCTGTCCTCGGTCCCATCCTGAACTATGGCTACACCTTC. The V and J genes are TRBV27 and TRBJ1-2; D uncertain. Trimming left V 5 bases short and J 2 bases short, with 21 bases between. Germline V lookup: CDR1 MNHEY, CDR2 SMNVEV (reference sequence). This CDR3 comprises 17 residues.

This chain links TRBV6-5 with TRBJ1-3, with a possible D match to TRBD1 (5 bases). The CDR3 consists of 14 residues. CDR1 MNHEY and CDR2 SVGAGI come from the germline V gene. Trimming removed 6 bases from V and 2 bases from J, with 11 bases in between. CDR3 in DNA: TGTGCCAGCAGCCTCGGGGGAACTGGAAACACCATATATTTT. It codes for CASSLGGTGNTIYF.

The chain carries TRBV27 and TRBJ1-1, with D unclear. The germline V gene encodes CDR1 MNHEY and CDR2 SMNVEV (reference sequence). Trimming took off 5 bases at V and 1 base at J, with 5 bases between the two ends. The CDR3 is made up of 12 amino acids. DNA for the CDR3: TGTGCCAGCAGTAAGACGAACACTGAAGCTTTCTTT. Residues: CASSKTNTEAFF.

The V and J genes are TRBV5-6 and TRBJ2-1; TRBD2 matches 7 bases. This CDR3 has 13 residues. CDR1 SGHDT and CDR2 YYEEEE come from the germline V gene. The J segment lost 10 bases and the V segment lost 2 bases, leaving 6 bases of the junction unmatched. The DNA of the CDR3 is TGTGCCAGCAGCTTTGGCGGGAGTGCGGAGCAGTTCTTC. This gives the protein CASSFGGSAEQFF. The whole variable domain, filled in from reference TRBV5-6 and TRBJ2-1, reads DAGVTQSPTHLIKTRGQQVTLRCSPKSGHDTVSWYQQALGQGPQFIFQYYEEEERQRGNFPDRFSGHQFPNYSSELNVNALLLGDSALYLCASSFGGSAEQFFGPGTRLTVL.

The V and J genes are TRBV11-2 and TRBJ2-2; TRBD1 might be the D (6 bases). The CDR3 runs to 15 residues. Per the germline V gene, CDR1 is SGHAT and CDR2 is FQNNGV. The V and J ends lost 6 bases and 3 bases respectively, with 14 bases between them. This CDR3 reads CASSTWDTDTGELFF. The CDR3, as DNA: TGTGCCAGCAGTACCTGGGACACAGACACCGGGGAGCTGTTTTTT. The whole variable domain, filled in from reference TRBV11-2 and TRBJ2-2, reads EAGVAQSPRYKIIEKRQSVAFWCNPISGHATLYWYQQILGQGPKLLIQFQNNGVVDDSQLPKDRFSAERLKGVDSTLKIQPAKLEDSAVYLCASSTWDTDTGELFFGEGSRLTVL.

The V and J genes are TRBV19 and TRBJ1-3, with no clear D. V was shortened by 3 bases and J by 2 bases, with 5 bases between the two germline ends. The germline gives CDR1 LNHDA, CDR2 SQIVND (reference sequence). The CDR3 covers 13 residues. The DNA of the CDR3 is TGTGCCAGTAGTATGACGCCTGGAAACACCATATATTTT. Its translation is CASSMTPGNTIYF.

V and J are TRBV30 and TRBJ1-1; TRBD1 might be the D (6 bases). V was cut by 8 bases and J by 4 bases, with 14 bases left in between. The CDR3 contains 12 residues. Germline CDR1 is GTSNPN and CDR2 is SVGIG (reference sequence). The CDR3 sequence is CAGQQGPTEAFF. The DNA of the CDR3 is TGTGCCGGACAGCAGGGGCCCACTGAAGCTTTCTTT.

CDR3 DNA: TGCGCCAGCAGCCCCGGGACGGACCCTGATGGCTACACCTTC. This gives the protein CASSPGTDPDGYTF. The J gene is TRBJ1-2, the V gene TRBV5-1; tentatively, D is TRBD1 (5 bases). V was trimmed by 4 bases and J by 6 bases, leaving 16 bases between them. The CDR3 is 14 amino acids. CDR1 SGHRS and CDR2 YFSETQ come from the germline V gene. Full variable domain (rest looked up from reference TRBV5-1 and TRBJ1-2): KAGVTQTPRYLIKTRGQQVTLSCSPISGHRSVSWYQQTPGQGLQFLFEYFSETQRNKGNFPGRFSGRQFSNSRSEMNVSTLELGDSALYLCASSPGTDPDGYTFGSGTRLTVV.

The chain is built from TRBV9 and TRBJ2-1; D is possibly TRBD2 (6 bases). The CDR3 consists of 14 residues. Looked up from germline, CDR1 is SGDLS and CDR2 is YYNGEE. V lost 0 bases, J lost 5 bases, and 9 bases lay in between. The CDR3 spells CASSVEVADNEQFF. The DNA of the CDR3 is TGTGCCAGCAGCGTAGAGGTAGCGGACAATGAGCAGTTCTTC.

This chain links TRBV5-8 with TRBJ2-3, with D perhaps matching TRBD2 (6 bases). Germline CDR1 reads SGHTS; CDR2 reads YDEGEE. The CDR3 length is 15 residues. V lost 4 bases to trimming and J lost 6 bases, with 18 bases between them. CDR3 region: CASSHGRSGLDTQYF. CDR3 nucleotide sequence: TGTGCCAGCAGCCACGGGAGAAGTGGGTTGGATACGCAGTATTTT.

V usage is TRBV11-2 and J usage is TRBJ1-2; D is unclear. The CDR3 has 14 residues. Looked up from germline, CDR1 is SGHAT and CDR2 is FQNNGV. V dropped 6 bases and J dropped 6 bases, with 17 bases sitting between them. CDR3 sequence (DNA): TGTGCCAGCAGTTCCTGGACGGTGTTTGATGGCTACACCTTC. It translates to CASSSWTVFDGYTF.

The rearrangement links TRBV4-1 to TRBJ1-5; 11 nucleotides line up with TRBD1. Germline CDR1 reads MGHRA; CDR2 reads YSYEKL. There are 17 residues in the CDR3. The trim removed 1 base at V and 8 bases at J, leaving 10 bases unmatched. DNA of the CDR3: TGCGCCAGCAGCCAAGGAGGGACAGGGGGTGGTTGGGAGCCCCAGCATTTT. Translated, it gives CASSQGGTGGGWEPQHF.

The rearrangement joins TRBV13 to TRBJ2-7, with TRBD1 matching over 7 bases. The CDR3 spans 13 residues. Germline V gives CDR1 PRHDT, CDR2 FYEKMQ (reference sequence). With V trimmed by 5 bases and J by 6 bases, 7 bases remained unmatched. The CDR3 DNA is TGTGCCAGCAGCCTGGGGACAGTTTTCGAGCAGTACTTC. Translating it yields CASSLGTVFEQYF.

This rearrangement joins TRBV27 to TRBJ1-2; D unresolved. V was shortened by 0 bases and J by 2 bases, with 13 bases between the two germline ends. The CDR3 covers 16 residues. Germline V gene sequence: CDR1 MNHEY, CDR2 SMNVEV (reference sequence). The CDR3 protein is CASSLSSGSLNYGYTF. CDR3 sequence (DNA): TGTGCCAGCAGTTTATCGAGCGGTAGCCTCAACTATGGCTACACCTTC.

The chain links TRBV10-1 to TRBJ2-7; D not resolved. CDR3 length equals 12 residues. V shed 6 bases and J shed 2 bases, with 8 bases lying between them. Per germline, CDR1 WNHNN and CDR2 SYGVQD (reference sequence). The CDR3 region is CASRSDPYEQYF. As DNA, the CDR3 is TGCGCCAGCAGGTCTGATCCCTACGAGCAGTACTTC.

The V call is TRBV6-6, the J call TRBJ1-2, with D perhaps TRBD1 (5 bases). This CDR3 comprises 12 residues. Trimming took 7 bases from V and 8 from J, leaving 14 bases between them. The V gene's germline CDR1 is MNHNY and CDR2 SVGAGI (reference sequence). The CDR3 DNA reads TGTGCCAGCACCGGCAGGGAGGGCGGCTACACCTTC. Residues: CASTGREGGYTF.

The chain joins TRBV28 to TRBJ1-5; 7 bases are shared with TRBD1. The germline CDR1 and CDR2 sequences are MDHEN and SYDVKM. The CDR3 extends over 14 amino acids. The ends lost 10 bases at V and 5 bases at J; junction bases unmatched: 11. The CDR3 region has the DNA TGTGCCACCCGACCCCTACAGGGGCATCAGCCCCAGCATTTT. Protein sequence: CATRPLQGHQPQHF. The whole variable domain, filled in from reference TRBV28 and TRBJ1-5, reads DVKVTQSSRYLVKRTGEKVFLECVQDMDHENMFWYRQDPGLGLRLIYFSYDVKMKEKGDIPEGYSVSREKKERFSLILESASTNQTSMYLCATRPLQGHQPQHFGDGTRLSIL.

The J gene is TRBJ1-5, the V gene TRBV19; the match to TRBD1 covers 11 bases. This CDR3 spans 15 amino acids. Germline lookup yields CDR1 LNHDA and CDR2 SQIVND (reference sequence). V shed 2 bases, J shed 7 bases, and the junction held 4 bases outside the gene matches. The CDR3 nucleotides read TGTGCCAGTAGTATATGGGACAGGGGGGGACAGCCCCAGCATTTT. The encoded protein is CASSIWDRGGQPQHF. The variable domain in full, with the rest retrieved from reference TRBV19 and TRBJ1-5, is DGGITQSPKYLFRKEGQNVTLSCEQNLNHDAMYWYRQDPGQGLRLIYYSQIVNDFQKGDIAEGYSVSREKKESFPLTVTSAQKNPTAFYLCASSIWDRGGQPQHFGDGTRLSIL.

The chain joins TRBV10-2 to TRBJ2-7; a possible D gene is TRBD2 (6 bases). The CDR3 is 14 residues long. Trimming removed 11 bases at V and 3 bases at J, with 20 bases between. Germline V gene lookup returns CDR1 WSHSY and CDR2 SAAADI. The CDR3 bases are TGCGCCGGGAGTGGGGGGAAGGCTGGCTACGAGCAGTACTTC. This codes for CAGSGGKAGYEQYF.

The chain employs TRBV6-1 and TRBJ2-2; D gene unclear. V was shortened by 0 bases and J by 6 bases, with 11 bases between the two germline ends. Germline assignment: CDR1 MNHNS and CDR2 SASEGT. CDR3 length: 15 residues. DNA for the CDR3: TGTGCCAGCAGTGAAGCGGCACTGAGCCCCGGGGAGCTGTTTTTT. Its translation is CASSEAALSPGELFF.

The rearrangement joins TRBV11-2 to TRBJ1-2; the D gene is possibly TRBD1 (6 bases). Trimming left V 5 bases short and J 7 bases short, with 23 bases between. The CDR3 has 16 amino acids. In germline, CDR1 is SGHAT, CDR2 FQNNGV. The CDR3 protein is CASSVWGGGQALGYTF. In nucleotides, the CDR3 is TGTGCCAGCAGCGTATGGGGGGGCGGGCAAGCCCTTGGCTACACCTTC.

The gene calls are TRBV19 and TRBJ2-1, with 12 nucleotides matching TRBD2. Trimming removed 0 bases from V and 8 bases from J; junction bases left unmatched: 5. CDR3 size: 16 residues. CDR1 is LNHDA, CDR2 SQIVND, per germline (reference sequence). CDR3 region: CASSIDGLAGGDEQFF. The CDR3, as DNA: TGTGCCAGTAGTATAGATGGGCTAGCGGGGGGGGATGAGCAGTTCTTC.